The 13 T cell receptor beta chains below all came from one sample that was sequenced in a study of blood T cell repertoires in COVID-19. The assay was immunoSEQ multiplex PCR, and TCRdb's table has in-frame clones only and misses some. The table has about 200,000 clones, about 90% seen once. The sequenced sample was peripheral blood. These TCRs come from a woman in her 70s with acute or convalescent COVID-19.

The V and J genes are TRBV6-4 and TRBJ2-2; D possibly corresponds to TRBD1 (6 bases). The CDR3 loop spans 14 amino acids. Germline V CDR1 and CDR2: MRHNA, SNTAGT. Trimming pared 6 bases from V and 6 bases from J, leaving 14 bases between. CDR3 amino acids: CASSPQGRAGELFF. DNA for the CDR3: TGTGCCAGCAGCCCCCAGGGGCGAGCCGGGGAGCTGTTTTTT.

The rearrangement joins TRBV5-4 to TRBJ2-2; 10 positions match TRBD1. Germline trimming cut 7 bases from V and 7 bases from J; bases unmatched to any gene: 10. The CDR3 spans 15 residues. Germline CDR1 and CDR2: SGHNT and YYREEE (reference sequence). The CDR3 protein is CASGLKGQGIGELFF. In nucleotides, the CDR3 is TGTGCCAGCGGATTAAAGGGACAGGGGATCGGGGAGCTGTTTTTT.

The chain uses TRBV4-2 and TRBJ1-1, with D perhaps matching TRBD1 (6 bases). CDR3 length: 15 amino acids. Trimming took 3 bases from V and 6 from J, leaving 17 bases between them. Germline V gives CDR1 LGHNA, CDR2 YNFKEQ. The CDR3 reads CASSQMTGNIAEAFF. The CDR3 DNA is TGTGCCAGCAGCCAGATGACAGGTAATATCGCTGAAGCTTTCTTT.

This clone has only a few counts. The V and J genes are TRBV27 and TRBJ1-2; 9 bases agree with TRBD1. The CDR3 is 13 residues long. Germline V gene sequence: CDR1 MNHEY, CDR2 SMNVEV (reference sequence). J lost 1 base, V lost 6 bases, and 0 bases had no gene match. Written as DNA, the CDR3 is TGTGCCAGCAGGACAGGGGGTAACTATGGCTACACCTTC. Translation: CASRTGGNYGYTF.

V gene TRBV5-5 combines with J gene TRBJ2-7, with D unclear. Trimming removed 3 bases at V and 5 bases at J, with 6 bases between. Germline CDR1 and CDR2: SGHKS and YYEKEE (reference sequence). There are 11 residues in the CDR3. CDR3 in amino acids: CASSSVHEQYF. Here the CDR3 DNA reads TGTGCCAGCAGCTCAGTCCACGAGCAGTACTTC.

This chain uses TRBV27 with TRBJ2-7; 8 nucleotides line up with TRBD2. Germline V gene data show CDR1 as MNHEY and CDR2 as SMNVEV (reference sequence). Trimming took 6 bases from V and 3 from J; bases not matched to a gene: 7. The CDR3 contains 14 residues. CDR3 in DNA: TGTGCCAGCAGATCCCTAGCGGGCTACTACGAGCAGTACTTC. This gives the protein CASRSLAGYYEQYF.

This sequence joins TRBV3-1 (or the pseudogene TRBV3-2) and TRBJ1-3, with D unresolved. Trimming took 0 bases from V and 0 from J, leaving 12 bases between them. The CDR3 runs to 17 residues. CDR1 is LGHDT and CDR2 is YNNKEL in the germline V gene (reference sequence). The chain's CDR3 is CASSQDQRASSGNTIYF. Written as DNA, the CDR3 is TGTGCCAGCAGCCAAGATCAGAGGGCCTCCTCTGGAAACACCATATATTTT.

This sequence joins TRBV5-4 and TRBJ1-3, with D possibly being TRBD1 (5 bases). Trimming cost V 5 bases and J 3 bases, with 9 bases left between them. The CDR3 has 13 residues. In germline, CDR1 is SGHNT, CDR2 YYREEE (reference sequence). The CDR3 DNA reads TGTGCCAGCAGAGGGGAATTTGGAAACACCATATATTTT. It yields the protein CASRGEFGNTIYF.

This clone came up once. This rearrangement joins TRBV24-1 to TRBJ2-2; weak D call: TRBD2 (5 bases). This CDR3 is built from 18 residues. Trimming took off 1 base at V and 1 base at J, with 15 bases between the two ends. Germline CDR1 and CDR2: KGHDR and SFDVKD. The CDR3 loop reads CATSDLKGGRLNTGELFF. CDR3 coding DNA: TGTGCCACCAGTGATTTAAAAGGAGGACGCCTGAACACCGGGGAGCTGTTTTTT.

The chain links TRBV5-1 to TRBJ1-1; D unresolved. Germline lookup yields CDR1 SGHRS and CDR2 YFSETQ. V gave up 0 bases and J gave up 0 bases, with 6 bases separating them. The CDR3 loop spans 14 amino acids. CDR3 nucleotide sequence: TGCGCCAGCAGCTTGGGAGGGTTGAACACTGAAGCTTTCTTT. Translation: CASSLGGLNTEAFF.

The genes are TRBV6-5 and TRBJ1-1, with a possible D match to TRBD1 (5 bases). Trimming removed 4 bases at V and 5 bases at J, with 11 bases between. Germline CDR1 reads MNHEY; CDR2 reads SVGAGI. CDR3 length: 13 amino acids. In DNA form, the CDR3 reads TGTGCCAGCAGTTCCTCTTCAGGGACTGAAGCTTTCTTT. Its translation is CASSSSSGTEAFF.

This chain joins TRBV4-1 and TRBJ2-2; TRBD2 is a possible D gene (5 bases). Germline lookup yields CDR1 MGHRA and CDR2 YSYEKL. The germline V and J ends were trimmed by 0 bases and 3 bases, with 17 bases remaining between them. The CDR3 is 18 amino acids. CDR3 in amino acids: CASSQELLVGVHTGELFF. CDR3 nucleotide sequence: TGCGCCAGCAGCCAAGAACTACTAGTGGGAGTTCACACCGGGGAGCTGTTTTTT.

The rearrangement uses TRBV6-2 or TRBV6-3 and TRBJ2-2; 8 positions match TRBD2. This CDR3 spans 17 amino acids. Unmatched junction bases numbered 10, after V lost 2 bases and J lost 5 bases. Germline V gene sequence: CDR1 MNHEY, CDR2 SVGEGT. The CDR3 is CASSYGGVSGKTGELFF. In DNA, the CDR3 is TGTGCCAGCAGTTACGGAGGAGTTAGCGGGAAAACCGGGGAGCTGTTTTTT.